A selection of T cell receptor beta chains follows, all from one sample in a study of T cells after yellow fever vaccination. TCRdb passed the 5' RACE reads through MiXCR, listing each CDR3 protein once. The sample yields approximately 26,000 distinct CDR3 sequences, approximately 4.8% seen once. The sample was PBMCs, either bulk or a sorted T-cell subset (CD4+, CD8+, memory, or dextramer-sorted; not recorded which), taken on the day of the yellow fever booster vaccination. The receptors were sampled from a man younger than 30 who received the YFV17D yellow fever vaccine. Both conserved end residues are part of each CDR3. The order of the fields is clone size, D gene, V gene, CDR3 length, J gene, CDR3 DNA, CDR3 protein. A D gene is named only where the DNA matches it firmly. Only some rows state a clone size, as once, few, many or a class for expanded clones.

>few|TRBD1|TRBV7-9|14|TRBJ2-7
TGTGCCAGCACCCCCCGACAGGGATCCTACGAGCAGTACTTC
CASTPRQGSYEQYF
>.|TRBD1|TRBV11-1|14|TRBJ2-5
TGTGCCAGCGGATGGGACAGGGGTTTTGAGACCCAGTACTTC
CASGWDRGFETQYF
>many|.|TRBV6-4|14|TRBJ2-1
TGTGCCAGCAGTGAAACAGTAGATTACAATGAGCAGTTCTTC
CASSETVDYNEQFF
>few|.|TRBV5-1|14|TRBJ2-5
TGCGCCAGCAGCTTACAGGCTAGCCAAGAGACCCAGTACTTC
CASSLQASQETQYF
>many|TRBD1|TRBV20-1|17|TRBJ2-2
TGCAGTGCTACAGGCCCCAGGGGGCAAGGGAACACCGGGGAGCTGTTTTTT
CSATGPRGQGNTGELFF
>many|.|TRBV20-1|16|TRBJ1-6
TGCAGTGCTAGAGACGCAGGGTCTTCCTATAATTCACCCCTCCACTTT
CSARDAGSSYNSPLHF
>many|.|TRBV7-8|11|TRBJ2-3
TGTGCCAGCAGCTGGGGCGATACGCAGTATTTT
CASSWGDTQYF
>many|.|TRBV20-1|11|TRBJ2-5
TGCAGTGCTTTCCTCACGGAGACCCAGTACTTC
CSAFLTETQYF
>few|.|TRBV12-3/TRBV12-4|13|TRBJ1-2
TGTGCCAGCAGCAACGGACGGAAATATGGCTACACCTTC
CASSNGRKYGYTF
>.|.|TRBV4-3|15|TRBJ2-7
TGCGCCAGCAGCCAAGAGGAGACGGTTTCCTACGAGCAGTACTTC
CASSQEETVSYEQYF
>many|.|TRBV20-1|11|TRBJ1-2
TGCAGTGCGGCACAGGACTATGGCTACACCTTC
CSAAQDYGYTF
>many|.|TRBV4-2|15|TRBJ1-2
TGTGCCAGCAGCCCAACGCAGGGGTCCCTCTATGGCTACACCTTC
CASSPTQGSLYGYTF
>many|.|TRBV5-1|16|TRBJ2-7
TGCGCCAGCAGCCCTGGCCCGGAGACGGCCTCCTACGAGCAGTACTTC
CASSPGPETASYEQYF
>many|.|TRBV29-1|16|TRBJ2-3
TGCAGCGTTGAAGGCGGTGACACTACTAGCACAGATACGCAGTATTTT
CSVEGGDTTSTDTQYF
>few|TRBD1|TRBV7-2|18|TRBJ2-6
TGTGCCAGCGCTTTGGGGGACAGGGGCCTCTCTGGGGCCAACGTCCTGACTTTC
CASALGDRGLSGANVLTF
>many|TRBD2|TRBV27|15|TRBJ2-7
TGTGCCAGCAGTCCCCATAGCGGGGCAATCTACGAGCAGTACTTC
CASSPHSGAIYEQYF
>many|.|TRBV10-3|13|TRBJ2-5
TGTGCCATCAGCAGACAGGACCAAGAGACCCAGTACTTC
CAISRQDQETQYF
>many|.|TRBV4-3|15|TRBJ2-6
TGCGCCAGCAGCCAGCGACGGGACATGGCCAACGTCCTGACTTTC
CASSQRRDMANVLTF
>many|.|TRBV19|14|TRBJ2-2
TGTGCCAGTAGTGGGGTAGGGGGCACCGGGGAGCTGTTTTTT
CASSGVGGTGELFF
>many|.|TRBV7-2|15|TRBJ2-7
TGTGCCAGCAGCCTACGGGATATTAAAACCTACGAGCAGTACTTC
CASSLRDIKTYEQYF
>many|.|TRBV2|13|TRBJ2-4
TGTGCCAGCGGGCTGGCAGGGGGGAACATTCAGTACTTC
CASGLAGGNIQYF
>many|TRBD2|TRBV6-2/TRBV6-3|15|TRBJ2-1
TGTGCCAGCAGTTACACCGGTAGCGGGGGTAATGAGCAGTTCTTC
CASSYTGSGGNEQFF
>.|.|TRBV4-1|15|TRBJ2-7
TGCGCCAGCAGCCAGTCCCCGCTTGGGTCGGCCGAGCAGTACTTC
CASSQSPLGSAEQYF
>many|TRBD1|TRBV7-2|15|TRBJ1-2
TGTGCCAGCAGCTTTAGAGGGACAGGGACGAGGGGCTACACCTTC
CASSFRGTGTRGYTF
>many|.|TRBV12-3/TRBV12-4|14|TRBJ1-3
TGTGCCAGCAGTCCTCAAGGGACAGGAAACACCATATATTTT
CASSPQGTGNTIYF
>many|.|TRBV6-5|15|TRBJ1-6
TGTGCCAGCAACCATCGAGGGGGGAGGAATTCACCCCTCCACTTT
CASNHRGGRNSPLHF
>.|.|TRBV5-1|14|TRBJ2-3
TGCGCCAGCAGCTTGCAAATTCCGGGGGATACGCAGTATTTT
CASSLQIPGDTQYF
>many|.|TRBV15|13|TRBJ1-1
TGTGCCACCAGCAGGGACAGGAACACTGAAGCTTTCTTT
CATSRDRNTEAFF
>many|.|TRBV12-3/TRBV12-4|14|TRBJ2-7
TGTGCCAGCAGTTTACAGGGGCCCACCTACGAGCAGTACTTC
CASSLQGPTYEQYF
>many|.|TRBV3-1|18|TRBJ2-6
TGTGCCAGCAGCTCAGCATTATCTTGGGGCTCTGGGGCCAACGTCCTGACTTTC
CASSSALSWGSGANVLTF
>.|.|TRBV5-6|15|TRBJ2-7
TGTGCCAGCAGCTTGGTTCTGCAGGGGTCCTACGAGCAGTACTTC
CASSLVLQGSYEQYF
>many|.|TRBV7-2|13|TRBJ1-1
TGTGCCAGCGGTGGGGGGAGGAGCACTGAAGCTTTCTTT
CASGGGRSTEAFF
>many|.|TRBV11-2|14|TRBJ2-1
TGTGCCAGCAGCTTGGGTAGCCGGGGAGATGAGCAGTTCTTC
CASSLGSRGDEQFF
>many|.|TRBV5-1|14|TRBJ1-4
TGCGCCAGCAGCTTGAGGGGGAGCGATGAAAAACTGTTTTTT
CASSLRGSDEKLFF
>many|TRBD1|TRBV6-4|16|TRBJ2-2
TGTGCCAGCAGTGACGGAGGACAGGGTCAAACCGGGGAGCTGTTTTTT
CASSDGGQGQTGELFF
>many|.|TRBV4-1|16|TRBJ2-7
TGCGCCAGCAGCCAAGAAGGGTATTTTGGGTCCTACGAGCAGTACTTC
CASSQEGYFGSYEQYF
>many|.|TRBV12-3/TRBV12-4|14|TRBJ2-2
TGTGCCAGCAGATCCACGTGGAACACCGGGGAGCTGTTTTTT
CASRSTWNTGELFF
>few|TRBD1|TRBV5-1|14|TRBJ2-2
TGCGCCAGCAGCAGGGACAGGAACACCGGGGAGCTGTTTTTT
CASSRDRNTGELFF
>many|.|TRBV6-1|15|TRBJ2-7
TGTGCCAGCAGTGAAGGGGACTCGAGCTCCTACGAGCAGTACTTC
CASSEGDSSSYEQYF
>.|TRBD2|TRBV4-1|13|TRBJ2-1
TGCGCCAGCAGCCAAGATCCCAGCGGGAACCAGTTCTTC
CASSQDPSGNQFF
>many|.|TRBV9|15|TRBJ2-1
TGTGCCAGCAGCGCATCCGGGACAATAATCAATGAGCAGTTCTTC
CASSASGTIINEQFF
>few|.|TRBV7-3|14|TRBJ2-1
TGTGCCAGCAGCTTAACTGGGACGAGCAATGAGCAGTTCTTC
CASSLTGTSNEQFF
>many|TRBD2|TRBV5-1|16|TRBJ2-3
TGCGCCAGCAGCTTGCGAGGCGGGGGGGCCAGAGATACGCAGTATTTT
CASSLRGGGARDTQYF
>many|.|TRBV18|13|TRBJ1-2
TGTGCCAGCTCACCGACTCTACACTATGGCTACACCTTC
CASSPTLHYGYTF
>.|TRBD1|TRBV9|14|TRBJ1-1
TGTGCCAGCAGCGGAACAGGGGATCTGACTGAAGCTTTCTTT
CASSGTGDLTEAFF
>many|TRBD2|TRBV20-1|14|TRBJ2-2
TGCAGTGCTAGAGATCTTAGCGGGGGGCGGGAGCTGTTTTTT
CSARDLSGGRELFF
>many|TRBD1|TRBV12-3/TRBV12-4|15|TRBJ1-2
TGTGCCAGCAGTACCCGGACAGGGGGCCATTATGGCTACACCTTC
CASSTRTGGHYGYTF
>many|TRBD2|TRBV7-9|18|TRBJ2-3
TGTGCCAGCAGTAGAACCGGGACTAGCGGGGGCAACACAGATACGCAGTATTTT
CASSRTGTSGGNTDTQYF
>.|TRBD2|TRBV4-2|14|TRBJ2-5
TGTGCCAGCAGCCAAGATCTGGGGGGGGAGACCCAGTACTTC
CASSQDLGGETQYF
>many|TRBD2|TRBV7-2|13|TRBJ2-7
TGTGCCAGCAGGGCTAGCGGGGCCTACGAGCAGTACTTC
CASRASGAYEQYF
>many|TRBD2|TRBV6-4|14|TRBJ2-3
TGTGCCACTTCCAAGCGGGGGGGAACAGATACGCAGTATTTT
CATSKRGGTDTQYF
>many|.|TRBV7-9|15|TRBJ1-6
TGTGCCAGCAGCTTAGAGAGCTCCTATAATTCACCCCTCCACTTT
CASSLESSYNSPLHF
>.|TRBD1|TRBV19|14|TRBJ1-5
TGTGCCAGTAGTATGGGGGACAGAAATCAGCCCCAGCATTTT
CASSMGDRNQPQHF
>few|.|TRBV14|16|TRBJ2-3
TGTGCCAGCAGCCAATACTACAGGGTTGTGACAGATACGCAGTATTTT
CASSQYYRVVTDTQYF
>many|TRBD1|TRBV29-1|15|TRBJ1-1
TGCAGCGGGACAGGGGGCTGGGGTATGAACACTGAAGCTTTCTTT
CSGTGGWGMNTEAFF
>many|TRBD2|TRBV12-3/TRBV12-4|14|TRBJ2-1
TGTGCCAGCAGGGGACTAGCGGAAAACAATGAGCAGTTCTTC
CASRGLAENNEQFF
>many|.|TRBV5-6|12|TRBJ1-2
TGTGCCAGCAGCCCGGGGACAACCGGCTACACCTTC
CASSPGTTGYTF
>.|.|TRBV7-2|16|TRBJ2-3
TGTGCCAGCAGCCCTGGGCATACCTCTGGCACAGATACGCAGTATTTT
CASSPGHTSGTDTQYF
>many|.|TRBV7-2|14|TRBJ1-1
TGTGCCAGCAGCTTACGGCAGGGGAGTACTGAAGCTTTCTTT
CASSLRQGSTEAFF
>few|.|TRBV6-1|13|TRBJ1-5
TGTGCCAGCCAGGTCCGCAGCAATCAGCCCCAGCATTTT
CASQVRSNQPQHF